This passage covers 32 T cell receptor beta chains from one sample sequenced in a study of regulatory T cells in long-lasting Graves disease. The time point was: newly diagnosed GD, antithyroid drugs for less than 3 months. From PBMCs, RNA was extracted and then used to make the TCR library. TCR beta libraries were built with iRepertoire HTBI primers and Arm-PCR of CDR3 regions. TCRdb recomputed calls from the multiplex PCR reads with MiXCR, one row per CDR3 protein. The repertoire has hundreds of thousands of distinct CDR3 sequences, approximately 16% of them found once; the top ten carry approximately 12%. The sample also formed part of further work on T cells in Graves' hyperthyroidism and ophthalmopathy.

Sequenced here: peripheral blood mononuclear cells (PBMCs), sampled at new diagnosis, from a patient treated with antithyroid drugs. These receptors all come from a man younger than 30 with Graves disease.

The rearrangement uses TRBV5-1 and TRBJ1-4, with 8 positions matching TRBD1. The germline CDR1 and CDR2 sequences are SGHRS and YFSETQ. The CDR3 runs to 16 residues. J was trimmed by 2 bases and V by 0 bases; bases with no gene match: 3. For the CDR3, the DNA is TGCGCCAGCAGCTTGGCCTACAGGGGGACTAATGAAAAACTGTTTTTT. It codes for CASSLAYRGTNEKLFF.

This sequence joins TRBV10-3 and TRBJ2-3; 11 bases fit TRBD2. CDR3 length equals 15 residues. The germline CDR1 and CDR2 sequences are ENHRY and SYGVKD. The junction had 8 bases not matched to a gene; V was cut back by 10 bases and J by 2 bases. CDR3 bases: TGTGCCAGCCTCGGGACTAGCGGATACACAGATACGCAGTATTTT. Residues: CASLGTSGYTDTQYF.

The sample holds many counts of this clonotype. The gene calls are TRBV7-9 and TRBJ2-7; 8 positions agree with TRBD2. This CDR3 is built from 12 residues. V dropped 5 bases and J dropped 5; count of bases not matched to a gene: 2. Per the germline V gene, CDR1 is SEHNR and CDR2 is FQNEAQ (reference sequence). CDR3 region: CASSRGGNEQYF. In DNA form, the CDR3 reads TGTGCCAGCAGCCGGGGGGGCAACGAGCAGTACTTC. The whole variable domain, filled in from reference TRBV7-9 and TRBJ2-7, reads DTGVSQNPRHKITKRGQNVTFRCDPISEHNRLYWYRQTLGQGPEFLTYFQNEAQLEKSRLLSDRFSAERPKGSFSTLEIQRTEQGDSAMYLCASSRGGNEQYFGPGTRLTVT.

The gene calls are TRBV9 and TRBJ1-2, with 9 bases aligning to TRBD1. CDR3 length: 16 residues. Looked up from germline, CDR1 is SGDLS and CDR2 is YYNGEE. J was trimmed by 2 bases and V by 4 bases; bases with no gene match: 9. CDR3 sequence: CASSTLPGQGNYGYTF. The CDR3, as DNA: TGTGCCAGCAGCACCCTCCCAGGACAGGGGAACTATGGCTACACCTTC.

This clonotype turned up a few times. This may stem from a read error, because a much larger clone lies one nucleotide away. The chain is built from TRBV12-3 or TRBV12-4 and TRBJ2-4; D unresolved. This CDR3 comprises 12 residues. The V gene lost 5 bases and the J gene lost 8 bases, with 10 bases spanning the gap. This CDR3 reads CASSKGSDIQYF. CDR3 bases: TGTGCCAGCAGTAAAGGTTCGGACATTCAGTACTTC.

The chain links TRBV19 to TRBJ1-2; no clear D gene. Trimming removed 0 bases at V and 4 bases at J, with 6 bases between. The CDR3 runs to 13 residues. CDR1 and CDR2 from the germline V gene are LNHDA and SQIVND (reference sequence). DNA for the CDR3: TGTGCCAGTAGTATAGAGTTTTCCTATGGCTACACCTTC. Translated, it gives CASSIEFSYGYTF.

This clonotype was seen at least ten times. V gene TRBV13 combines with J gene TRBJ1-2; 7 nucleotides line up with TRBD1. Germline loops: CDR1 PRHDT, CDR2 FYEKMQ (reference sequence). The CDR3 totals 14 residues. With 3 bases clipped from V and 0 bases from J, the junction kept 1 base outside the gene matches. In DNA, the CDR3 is TGTGCCAGCAGCTTGGGACAGACTAACTATGGCTACACCTTC. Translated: CASSLGQTNYGYTF.

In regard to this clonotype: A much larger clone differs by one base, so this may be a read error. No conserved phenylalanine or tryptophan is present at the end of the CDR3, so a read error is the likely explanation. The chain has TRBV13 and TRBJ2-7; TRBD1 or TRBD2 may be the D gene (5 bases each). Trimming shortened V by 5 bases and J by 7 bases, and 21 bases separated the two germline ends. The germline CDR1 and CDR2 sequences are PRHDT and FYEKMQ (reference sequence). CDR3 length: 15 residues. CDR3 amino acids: CASSQKGSAAWEQYY. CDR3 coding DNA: TGTGCCAGCAGCCAAAAGGGGAGCGCGGCCTGGGAGCAGTACTAC.

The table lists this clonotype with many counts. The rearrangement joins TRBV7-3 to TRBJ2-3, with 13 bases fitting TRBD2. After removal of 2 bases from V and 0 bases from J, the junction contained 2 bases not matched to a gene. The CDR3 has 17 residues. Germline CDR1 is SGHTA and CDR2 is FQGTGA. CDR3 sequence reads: CASSLGLAGESTDTQYF. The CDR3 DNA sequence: TGTGCCAGCAGCTTAGGACTAGCGGGGGAAAGCACAGATACGCAGTATTTT.

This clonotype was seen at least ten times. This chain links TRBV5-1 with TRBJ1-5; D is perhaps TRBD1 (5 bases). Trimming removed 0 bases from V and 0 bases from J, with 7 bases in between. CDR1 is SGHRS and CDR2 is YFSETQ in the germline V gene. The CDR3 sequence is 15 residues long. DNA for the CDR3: TGCGCCAGCAGCTTGGAGGGGTATAGCAATCAGCCCCAGCATTTT. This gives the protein CASSLEGYSNQPQHF.

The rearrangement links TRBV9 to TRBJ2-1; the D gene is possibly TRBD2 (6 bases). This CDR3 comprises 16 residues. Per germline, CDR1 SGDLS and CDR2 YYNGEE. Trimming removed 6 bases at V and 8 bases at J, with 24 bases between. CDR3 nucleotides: TGTGCCAGCACCCAACGACCGACTAGAGTCGGGGATGAGCAGTTCTTC. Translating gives CASTQRPTRVGDEQFF.

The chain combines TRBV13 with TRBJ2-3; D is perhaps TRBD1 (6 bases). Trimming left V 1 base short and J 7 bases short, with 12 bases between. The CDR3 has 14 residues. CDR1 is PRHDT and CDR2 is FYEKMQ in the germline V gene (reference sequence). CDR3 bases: TGTGCCAGCAGCTTAGATGGGGGCGCTTATACGCAGTATTTT. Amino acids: CASSLDGGAYTQYF.

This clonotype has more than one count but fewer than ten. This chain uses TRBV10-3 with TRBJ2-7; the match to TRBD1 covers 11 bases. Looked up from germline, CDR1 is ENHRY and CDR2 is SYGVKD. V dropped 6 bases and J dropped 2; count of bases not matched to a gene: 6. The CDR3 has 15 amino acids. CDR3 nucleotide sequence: TGTGCCATCAGGAAGGGGGGACAGGGGGCCTACGAGCAGTACTTC. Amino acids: CAIRKGGQGAYEQYF.

The CDR3 DNA reads TGCGCCAGCAGCCAAGATTGGGACAACTCCTACGAGCAGTACTTC. This gives the protein CASSQDWDNSYEQYF. The chain employs TRBV4-1 and TRBJ2-7, with TRBD1 as a possible D gene (6 bases). Trimming removed 0 bases at V and 0 bases at J, with 9 bases between. The CDR3 runs to 15 residues. The germline V gene encodes CDR1 MGHRA and CDR2 YSYEKL.

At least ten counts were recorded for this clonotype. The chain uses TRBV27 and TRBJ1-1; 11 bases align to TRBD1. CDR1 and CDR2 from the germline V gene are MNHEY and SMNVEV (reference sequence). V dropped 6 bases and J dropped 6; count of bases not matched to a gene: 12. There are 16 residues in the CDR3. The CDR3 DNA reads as TGTGCCAGCAGCCCTTGGACAGGGGGCGTTGTCGCTGAAGCTTTCTTT. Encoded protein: CASSPWTGGVVAEAFF.

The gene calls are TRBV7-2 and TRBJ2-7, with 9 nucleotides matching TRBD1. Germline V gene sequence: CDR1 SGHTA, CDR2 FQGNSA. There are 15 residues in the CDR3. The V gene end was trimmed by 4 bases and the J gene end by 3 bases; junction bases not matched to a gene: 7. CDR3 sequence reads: CASSSTPGQGYEQYF. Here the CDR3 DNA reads TGTGCCAGCAGCTCCACCCCGGGACAGGGCTACGAGCAGTACTTC.

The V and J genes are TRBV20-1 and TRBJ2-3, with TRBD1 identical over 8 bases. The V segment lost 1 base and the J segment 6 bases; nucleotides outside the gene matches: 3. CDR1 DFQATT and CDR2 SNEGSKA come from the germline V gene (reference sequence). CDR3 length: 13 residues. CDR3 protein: CSARGQGWDTQYF. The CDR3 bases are TGCAGTGCTAGAGGACAGGGGTGGGATACGCAGTATTTT.

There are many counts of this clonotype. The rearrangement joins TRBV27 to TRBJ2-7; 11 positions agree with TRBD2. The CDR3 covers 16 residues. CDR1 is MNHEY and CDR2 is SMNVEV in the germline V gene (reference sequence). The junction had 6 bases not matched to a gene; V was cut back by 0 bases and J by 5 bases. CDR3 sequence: CASSLSRLAGWNEQYF. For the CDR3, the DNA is TGTGCCAGCAGTTTATCTAGACTAGCGGGATGGAACGAGCAGTACTTC.

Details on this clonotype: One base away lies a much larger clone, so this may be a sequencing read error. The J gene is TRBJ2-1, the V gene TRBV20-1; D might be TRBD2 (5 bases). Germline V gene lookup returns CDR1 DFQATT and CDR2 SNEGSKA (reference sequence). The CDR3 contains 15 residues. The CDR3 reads CSASPPLSDQETHYF. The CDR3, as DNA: TGCAGTGCTAGTCCTCCCCTTAGCGACCAAGAGACCCACTACTTC.

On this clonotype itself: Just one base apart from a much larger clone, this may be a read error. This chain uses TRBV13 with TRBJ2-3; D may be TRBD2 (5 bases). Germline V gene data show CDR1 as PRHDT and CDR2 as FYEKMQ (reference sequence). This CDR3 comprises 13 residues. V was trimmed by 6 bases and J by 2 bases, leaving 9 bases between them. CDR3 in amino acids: CASRPRDTDTQYF. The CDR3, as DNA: TGTGCCAGCAGGCCCCGGGACACAGATACGCAGTATTTT. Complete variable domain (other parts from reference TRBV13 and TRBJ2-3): AAGVIQSPRHLIKEKRETATLKCYPIPRHDTVYWYQQGPGQDPQFLISFYEKMQSDKGSIPDRFSAQQFSDYHSELNMSSLELGDSALYFCASRPRDTDTQYFGPGTRLTVL.

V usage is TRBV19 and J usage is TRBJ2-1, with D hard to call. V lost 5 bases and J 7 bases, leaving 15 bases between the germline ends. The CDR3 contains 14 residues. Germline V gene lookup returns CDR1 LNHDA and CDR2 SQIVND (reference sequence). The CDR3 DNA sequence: TGTGCCAGTAGTGCTACCGCGACTGGTAATGAGCAGTTCTTC. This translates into CASSATATGNEQFF.

The CDR3 spells CAWAEEAGTETQYF. CDR3 nucleotides: TGTGCCTGGGCCGAGGAGGCCGGGACCGAGACCCAGTACTTC. This rearrangement joins TRBV30 to TRBJ2-5, with D possibly being TRBD1 or TRBD2 (5 bases each). V gave up 5 bases and J gave up 5 bases, with 18 bases separating them. The CDR3 loop spans 14 amino acids. Looked up from germline, CDR1 is GTSNPN and CDR2 is SVGIG (reference sequence).

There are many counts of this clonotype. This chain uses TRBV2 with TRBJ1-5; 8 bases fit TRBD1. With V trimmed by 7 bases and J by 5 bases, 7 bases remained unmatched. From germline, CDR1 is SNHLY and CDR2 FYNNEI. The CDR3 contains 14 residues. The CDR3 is CASKPGGIYQPQHF. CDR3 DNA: TGTGCCAGCAAACCAGGGGGCATTTATCAGCCCCAGCATTTT. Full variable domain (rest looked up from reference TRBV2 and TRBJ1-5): EPEVTQTPSHQVTQMGQEVILRCVPISNHLYFYWYRQILGQKVEFLVSFYNNEISEKSEIFDDQFSVERPDGSNFTLKIRSTKLEDSAMYFCASKPGGIYQPQHFGDGTRLSIL.

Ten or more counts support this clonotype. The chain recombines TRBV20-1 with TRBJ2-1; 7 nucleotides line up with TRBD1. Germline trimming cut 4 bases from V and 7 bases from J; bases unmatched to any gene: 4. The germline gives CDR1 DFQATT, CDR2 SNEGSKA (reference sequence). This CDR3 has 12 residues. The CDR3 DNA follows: TGCAGTGCTACCCTACAGGGGAATGAGCAGTTCTTC. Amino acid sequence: CSATLQGNEQFF.

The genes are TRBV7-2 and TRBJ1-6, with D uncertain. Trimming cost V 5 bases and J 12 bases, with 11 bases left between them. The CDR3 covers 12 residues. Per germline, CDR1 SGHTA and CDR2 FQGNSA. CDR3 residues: CASSPRAEPLHF. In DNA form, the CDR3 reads TGTGCCAGCAGCCCTAGAGCGGAACCCCTCCACTTT.

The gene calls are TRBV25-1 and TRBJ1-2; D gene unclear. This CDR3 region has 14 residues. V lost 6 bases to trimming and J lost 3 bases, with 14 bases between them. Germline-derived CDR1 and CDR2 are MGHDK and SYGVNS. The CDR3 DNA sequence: TGTGCCAGCAGCGGAGGAAGGCAGGACTATGGCTACACCTTC. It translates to CASSGGRQDYGYTF.

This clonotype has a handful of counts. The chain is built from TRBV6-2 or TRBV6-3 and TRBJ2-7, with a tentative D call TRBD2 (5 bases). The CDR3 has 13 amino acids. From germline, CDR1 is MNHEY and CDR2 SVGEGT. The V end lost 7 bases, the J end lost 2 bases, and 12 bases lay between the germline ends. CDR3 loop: CASKRLSAYEQYF. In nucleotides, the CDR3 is TGTGCCAGCAAGAGGCTTAGCGCCTACGAGCAGTACTTC.

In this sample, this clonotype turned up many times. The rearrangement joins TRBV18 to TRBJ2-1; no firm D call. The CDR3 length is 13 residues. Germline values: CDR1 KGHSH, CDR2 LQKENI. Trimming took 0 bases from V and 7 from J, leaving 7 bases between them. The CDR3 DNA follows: TGTGCCAGCTCACCACCGAGTGTAAATGAGCAGTTCTTC. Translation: CASSPPSVNEQFF.

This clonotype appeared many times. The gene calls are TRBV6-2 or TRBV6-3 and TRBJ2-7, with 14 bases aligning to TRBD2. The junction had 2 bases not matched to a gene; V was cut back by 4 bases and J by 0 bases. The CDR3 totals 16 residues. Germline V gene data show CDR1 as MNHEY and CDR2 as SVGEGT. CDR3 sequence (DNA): TGTGCCAGCAGTTTGGGACTAGCGGGAGACTCCTACGAGCAGTACTTC. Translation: CASSLGLAGDSYEQYF.

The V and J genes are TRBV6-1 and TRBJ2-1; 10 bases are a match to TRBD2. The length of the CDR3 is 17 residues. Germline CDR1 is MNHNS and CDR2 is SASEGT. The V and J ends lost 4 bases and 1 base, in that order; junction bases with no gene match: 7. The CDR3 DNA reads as TGTGCCAGCAGTGGGGCTAGCGGGAGTCTATCCTACAATGAGCAGTTCTTC. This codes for CASSGASGSLSYNEQFF.

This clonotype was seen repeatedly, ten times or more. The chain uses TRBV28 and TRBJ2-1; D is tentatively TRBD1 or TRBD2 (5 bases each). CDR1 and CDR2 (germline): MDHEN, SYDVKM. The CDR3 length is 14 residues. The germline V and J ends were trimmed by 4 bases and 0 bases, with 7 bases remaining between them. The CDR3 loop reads CASSWGFSYNEQFF. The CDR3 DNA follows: TGTGCCAGCAGTTGGGGGTTCTCCTACAATGAGCAGTTCTTC.

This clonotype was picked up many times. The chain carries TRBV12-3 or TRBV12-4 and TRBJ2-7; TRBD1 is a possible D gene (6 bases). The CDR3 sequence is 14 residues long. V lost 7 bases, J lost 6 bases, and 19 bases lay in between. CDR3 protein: CASNYTRGVGEQYF. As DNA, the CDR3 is TGTGCCAGCAACTATACCAGGGGCGTGGGCGAGCAGTACTTC.